This is a list of T cell receptor beta chains from one sample in a study of blood T cell repertoires in COVID-19. Assay used: immunoSEQ multiplex PCR; TCRdb lists only in-frame clones, some missing. The table includes approximately 290,000 clones, roughly 90% detected once. Specimen: peripheral blood. The receptor source for this set is a man aged 18 to 30 with active or convalescent COVID-19. Both conserved end residues are part of each CDR3. The D gene is left open where the match is weak. The size field is filled for only some rows; it gives once, few, many or a size class.

>-|TRBJ2-5|TRBV5-6|TRBD1
TGTGCCAGCAGCTTCAGGGGGAGATACCAAGAGACCCAGTACTTC
CASSFRGRYQETQYF
>-|TRBJ1-5|TRBV13|TRBD1
TGTGCCAGCAGCCTGGGACAGACCAATCAGCCCCAGCATTTT
CASSLGQTNQPQHF
>-|TRBJ2-2|TRBV25-1|TRBD1
TGTGCCAGCAGTGAATGGGGACAGGGGATTCGGGAGCTGTTTTTT
CASSEWGQGIRELFF
>-|TRBJ2-4|TRBV3-1/TRBV3-2|-
TGTGCCAGCAGCCAGGGGATGGAAGTGGGACTTAACATTCAGTACTTC
CASSQGMEVGLNIQYF
>-|TRBJ1-1|TRBV28|-
TGTGCCAGCAGTTTCGGAGTCACTCATAACACTGAAGCTTTCTTT
CASSFGVTHNTEAFF
>once|TRBJ2-3|TRBV1|-
TGCACCAGCAGCCAAGAGGGGGCGATGGACACAGATACGCAGTATTTT
CTSSQEGAMDTDTQYF
>-|TRBJ2-7|TRBV11-2|TRBD2
TGTGCCAGCAGCTTTTTCCTTGATAGCGGGAGCTACGAGCAGTACTTC
CASSFFLDSGSYEQYF
>few|TRBJ1-1|TRBV5-8|TRBD1
TGTGCCAGCAGCTCACCCGGGACAGGGGTCACTGAAGCTTTCTTT
CASSSPGTGVTEAFF
>-|TRBJ1-5|TRBV10-3|TRBD1
TGTGCCACAGGGGGCGCAGTAATAAATCAGCCCCAGCATTTT
CATGGAVINQPQHF
>-|TRBJ2-1|TRBV7-9|-
TGTGCCAGCAGCTTAGCGGACCCCCGGAGGAATGAGCAGTTCTTC
CASSLADPRRNEQFF
>-|TRBJ2-6|TRBV19|-
TGTGCCAGCCGGAGCTCTGGGGCCAACGTCCTGACTTTC
CASRSSGANVLTF
>-|TRBJ1-5|TRBV7-9|TRBD1
TGTGCCAGCAGTTCATCCGGGACAGGGGGACAGCCCCAGCATTTT
CASSSSGTGGQPQHF
>-|TRBJ2-1|TRBV7-8|TRBD1
TGTGCCAGCAGCTCGAGGGGACAGGGCTCCTACAATGAGCAGTTCTTC
CASSSRGQGSYNEQFF
>-|TRBJ2-3|TRBV6-2/TRBV6-3|TRBD2
TGTGCCAGCAGTTACCTTCTCACTAGCGGGGAAGACACAGATACGCAGTATTTT
CASSYLLTSGEDTDTQYF
>-|TRBJ1-1|TRBV18|-
TGTGCCAGCTCACCTCCGGGACACATATTTTCGAACACTGAAGCTTTCTTT
CASSPPGHIFSNTEAFF
>-|TRBJ2-7|TRBV27|TRBD2
TGTGCCAGCAGTCCCCTCCTAGCGGGGCTCTCCTACGAGCAGTACTTC
CASSPLLAGLSYEQYF
>-|TRBJ2-7|TRBV28|TRBD2
TGTGCCAGCAGTTCCCGGGACTACACCTACGAGCAGTACTTC
CASSSRDYTYEQYF
>-|TRBJ2-7|TRBV13|-
TGTGCCAGCAGCGTATATCTGACAGGTTACGAGCAGTACTTC
CASSVYLTGYEQYF
>-|TRBJ1-1|TRBV3-1/TRBV3-2|-
TGTGCCAGCAGCCAAGATGGTCGGGAGGCCACTGGGCCACCAGGGAGAAACACGAACACTGAAGCTTTCTTT
CASSQDGREATGPPGRNTNTEAFF
>medium-sized|TRBJ2-7|TRBV6-2/TRBV6-3|TRBD2
TGTGCCAGCAGCCCGCAGTCCGCGGGAGGCCGTGGAGAGCAGTACTTC
CASSPQSAGGRGEQYF
>-|TRBJ1-1|TRBV28|-
TGTGCCAGCAGTCACAGGTCCCGGAACACTGAAGCTTTCTTT
CASSHRSRNTEAFF